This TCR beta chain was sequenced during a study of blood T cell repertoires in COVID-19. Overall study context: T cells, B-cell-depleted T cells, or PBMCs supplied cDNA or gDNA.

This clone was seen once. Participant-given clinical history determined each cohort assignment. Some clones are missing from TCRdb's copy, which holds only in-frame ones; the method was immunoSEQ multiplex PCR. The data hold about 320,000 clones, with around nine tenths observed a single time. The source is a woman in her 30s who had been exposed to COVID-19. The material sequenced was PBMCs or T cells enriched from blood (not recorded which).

The CDR3 nucleotides are TGCGCCAGCAGCCAAGATTCGGGAAGTTGGGAGCAGTTCTTC. Translated: CASSQDSGSWEQFF. This sequence joins TRBV4-3 and TRBJ2-1, with D perhaps matching TRBD2 (5 bases). Between the trimmed V and J ends, which lost 0 bases and 10 bases, there was a span of 13 bases. The CDR3 runs to 14 residues. The germline gives CDR1 LGHNA, CDR2 YSLEER.